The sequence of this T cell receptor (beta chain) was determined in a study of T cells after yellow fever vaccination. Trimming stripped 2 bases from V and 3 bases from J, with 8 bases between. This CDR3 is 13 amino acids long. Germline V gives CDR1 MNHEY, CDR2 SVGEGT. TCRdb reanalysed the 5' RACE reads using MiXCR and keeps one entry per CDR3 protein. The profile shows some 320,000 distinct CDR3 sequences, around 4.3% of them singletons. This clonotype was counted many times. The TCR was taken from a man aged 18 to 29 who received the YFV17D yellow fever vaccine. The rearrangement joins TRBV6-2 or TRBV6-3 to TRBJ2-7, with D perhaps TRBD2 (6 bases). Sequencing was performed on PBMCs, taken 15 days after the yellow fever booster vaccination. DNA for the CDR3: TGTGCCAGCAGTTACATGGGGGGCTACGAGCAGTACGTC. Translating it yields CASSYMGGYEQYV.